This TCR beta chain came from a study of T cells after yellow fever vaccination. TCRdb ran MiXCR on the 5' RACE reads and lists one entry per CDR3 protein. The sample has about 400,000 distinct CDR3 sequences; 6% to 8% are singletons. J lost 4 bases, V lost 0 bases, and 3 bases had no gene match. This CDR3 has 14 residues. CDR1 is SGHRS and CDR2 is YFSETQ in the germline V gene. Only a few counts were recorded for this clonotype. This chain joins TRBV5-1 and TRBJ2-7; 8 positions match TRBD1. The receptor was isolated from a young man who received the YFV17D yellow fever vaccine. The specimen was PBMCs, collected 5 days after the yellow fever booster vaccination. The CDR3 region is CASSLEGTGYEQYF. The CDR3 DNA reads TGCGCCAGCAGCTTGGAGGGGACAGGTTACGAGCAGTACTTC. The variable domain in full, completed from reference TRBV5-1 and TRBJ2-7, reads KAGVTQTPRYLIKTRGQQVTLSCSPISGHRSVSWYQQTPGQGLQFLFEYFSETQRNKGNFPGRFSGRQFSNSRSEMNVSTLELGDSALYLCASSLEGTGYEQYFGPGTRLTVT.